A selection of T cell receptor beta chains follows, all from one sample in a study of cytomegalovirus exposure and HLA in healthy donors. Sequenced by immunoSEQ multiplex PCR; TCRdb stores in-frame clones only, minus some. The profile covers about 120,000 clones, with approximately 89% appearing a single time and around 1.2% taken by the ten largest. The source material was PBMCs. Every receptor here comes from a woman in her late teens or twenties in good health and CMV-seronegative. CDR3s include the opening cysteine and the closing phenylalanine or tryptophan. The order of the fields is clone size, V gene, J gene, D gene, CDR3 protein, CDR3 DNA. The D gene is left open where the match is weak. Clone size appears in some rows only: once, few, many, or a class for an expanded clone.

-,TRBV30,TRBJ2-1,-,CAWSADSYNEQFF,TGTGCCTGGAGTGCGGACAGCTACAATGAGCAGTTCTTC
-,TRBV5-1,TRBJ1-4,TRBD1,CASSSGQGPNEKLFF,TGCGCCAGCAGCTCGGGACAGGGCCCTAATGAAAAACTGTTTTTT
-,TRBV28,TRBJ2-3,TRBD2,CASSLPLAGLTDTQYF,TGTGCCAGCAGTTTACCACTAGCGGGACTTACAGATACGCAGTATTTT
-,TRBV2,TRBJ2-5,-,CASSDIGQNQETQYF,TGTGCCAGCAGTGACATAGGACAGAACCAAGAGACCCAGTACTTC
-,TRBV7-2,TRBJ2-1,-,CASSSAPSSYNEQFF,TGTGCCAGCAGCTCAGCGCCGAGCTCCTACAATGAGCAGTTCTTC
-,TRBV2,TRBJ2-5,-,CASSEARYLETQYF,TGTGCCAGCAGTGAAGCGCGGTACTTGGAGACCCAGTACTTC
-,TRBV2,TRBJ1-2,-,CASRTDRFDGYTF,TGTGCCAGCAGAACCGACAGATTCGATGGCTACACCTTC
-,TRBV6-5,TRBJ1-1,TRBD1,CASRGQDLRRAFF,TGTGCCAGCAGGGGACAGGACCTCCGTAGGGCTTTCTTT
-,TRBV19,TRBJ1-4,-,CASSIVRVGEKLFF,TGTGCCAGTAGTATAGTCCGGGTCGGTGAAAAACTGTTTTTT
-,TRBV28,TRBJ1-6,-,CASSLPPREASPLHF,TGTGCCAGCAGTTTACCCCCCAGGGAAGCTTCACCCCTCCACTTT
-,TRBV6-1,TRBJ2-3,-,CASSENWSGWGADTQYF,TGTGCCAGCAGTGAAAATTGGAGCGGGTGGGGGGCAGATACGCAGTATTTT
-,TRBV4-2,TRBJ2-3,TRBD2,CASSRTGLAGGGGTDTQYF,TGTGCCAGCAGCCGAACGGGACTAGCGGGAGGCGGGGGCACAGATACGCAGTATTTT
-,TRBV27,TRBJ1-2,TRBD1,CATTGGANYGYTF,TGTGCCACCACAGGGGGAGCTAACTATGGCTACACCTTC
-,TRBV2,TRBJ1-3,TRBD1,CASSEWGTGQTLTGNTIYF,TGTGCCAGCAGTGAATGGGGGACAGGGCAGACTTTGACTGGAAACACCATATATTTT
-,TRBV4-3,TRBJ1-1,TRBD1,CASSNNRGLGTEAFF,TGCGCCAGCAGCAACAACAGGGGATTGGGCACTGAAGCTTTCTTT
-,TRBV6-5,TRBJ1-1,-,CASGEAGKFNTEAFF,TGTGCCAGTGGAGAGGCAGGGAAGTTCAACACTGAAGCTTTCTTT
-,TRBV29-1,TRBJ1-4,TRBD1,CSARQGARVNEKLFF,TGCAGCGCCCGACAGGGGGCGAGGGTTAATGAAAAACTGTTTTTT
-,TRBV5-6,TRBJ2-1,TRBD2,CASSWSGTSNEQFF,TGTGCCAGCAGCTGGAGTGGGACTAGCAATGAGCAGTTCTTC
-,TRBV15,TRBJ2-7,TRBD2,CATSRDAGTSGSPSREQYF,TGTGCCACCAGCAGAGACGCCGGGACTAGCGGGAGTCCCTCCCGCGAGCAGTACTTC
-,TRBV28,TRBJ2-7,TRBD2,CASSFARTSDLPSYEQYF,TGTGCCAGCAGTTTTGCCCGCACTAGCGACCTACCCTCCTACGAGCAGTACTTC
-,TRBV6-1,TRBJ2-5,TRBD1,CASRTGQETQYF,TGTGCCAGCAGGACAGGGCAAGAGACCCAGTACTTC
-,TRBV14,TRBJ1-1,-,CASSSGARTEAFF,TGTGCCAGCAGCTCAGGGGCCCGGACTGAAGCTTTCTTT
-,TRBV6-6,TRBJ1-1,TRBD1,CASSRDRENTEAFF,TGTGCCAGCAGTCGGGACAGAGAGAACACTGAAGCTTTCTTT
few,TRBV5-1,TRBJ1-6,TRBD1,CASSLALGQANSPLHF,TGCGCCAGCAGCTTGGCCTTGGGACAGGCAAATTCACCCCTCCACTTT
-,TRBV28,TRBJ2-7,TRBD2,CASSLSGTSGSYEQYF,TGTGCCAGCAGTTTATCCGGGACTAGCGGGAGTTACGAGCAGTACTTC
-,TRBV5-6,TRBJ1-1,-,CASSRGSEAFF,TGTGCCAGCAGCCGAGGGTCTGAAGCTTTCTTT
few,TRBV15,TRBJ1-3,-,CATSREGTRSSGNTIYF,TGTGCCACCAGCAGAGAGGGGACACGGAGCTCTGGAAACACCATATATTTT
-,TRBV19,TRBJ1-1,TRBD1,CASSMRGGLDTEAFF,TGTGCCAGTAGTATGCGAGGGGGCTTGGACACTGAAGCTTTCTTT
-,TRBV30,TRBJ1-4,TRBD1,CAWARTGGGSGEKLFF,TGTGCCTGGGCCCGGACAGGCGGAGGGTCTGGCGAAAAACTGTTTTTT
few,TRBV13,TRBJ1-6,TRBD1,CASSLGGGDSPLHF,TGTGCCAGCAGCTTAGGAGGGGGCGACTCACCCCTCCACTTT
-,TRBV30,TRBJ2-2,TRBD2,CAWSVWGLAKGTGELFF,TGTGCCTGGAGTGTATGGGGACTAGCTAAGGGCACCGGGGAGCTGTTTTTT
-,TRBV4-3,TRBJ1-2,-,CASSQEAGRYGYTF,TGCGCCAGCAGCCAAGAAGCAGGGCGATATGGCTACACCTTC
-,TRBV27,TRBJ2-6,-,CASSRTGESGANVLTF,TGTGCCAGCAGTCGCACGGGGGAGTCTGGGGCCAACGTCCTGACTTTC
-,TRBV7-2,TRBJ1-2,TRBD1,CASSQRDRGYGYTF,TGTGCCAGCAGCCAGAGAGACAGGGGGTATGGCTACACCTTC
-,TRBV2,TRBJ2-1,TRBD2,CASRGDYYNEQFF,TGTGCCAGCAGGGGGGACTATTACAATGAGCAGTTCTTC
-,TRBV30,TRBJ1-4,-,CAWNPGAGEKLFF,TGTGCCTGGAACCCAGGGGCTGGTGAAAAACTGTTTTTT
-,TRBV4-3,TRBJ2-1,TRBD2,CASSQDYLASGRGFNEQFF,TGCGCCAGCAGCCAAGATTATTTGGCTAGCGGGAGGGGTTTCAATGAGCAGTTCTTC
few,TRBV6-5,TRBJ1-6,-,CASSYRGGPLHF,TGTGCCAGCAGTTACCGGGGGGGGCCTCTCCACTTT
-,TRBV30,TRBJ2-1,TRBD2,CALDSGLSTEQFF,TGTGCCCTAGATAGCGGGTTATCTACTGAGCAGTTCTTC
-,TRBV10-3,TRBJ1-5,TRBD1,CAIRGTGDNQPQHF,TGTGCCATCAGAGGGACAGGGGATAATCAGCCCCAGCATTTT
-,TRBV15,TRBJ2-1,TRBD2,CATSREREVPNEQFF,TGTGCCACCAGCAGAGAGCGGGAGGTGCCCAATGAGCAGTTCTTC
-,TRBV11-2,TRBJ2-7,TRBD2,CASSLLGLERYEQYF,TGTGCCAGCAGCTTACTAGGACTAGAACGATACGAGCAGTACTTC
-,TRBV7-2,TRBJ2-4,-,CASSFGGPKNIQYF,TGTGCCAGCAGCTTCGGCGGTCCCAAAAACATTCAGTACTTC
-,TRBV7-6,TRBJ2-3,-,CASSLGRADTQYF,TGTGCCAGCAGCTTAGGTCGAGCAGATACGCAGTATTTT
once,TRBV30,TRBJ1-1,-,CAWSVRGTEAFF,TGTGCCTGGAGTGTACGGGGGACTGAAGCTTTCTTT
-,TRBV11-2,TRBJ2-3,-,CASSFGEGTDTQYF,TGTGCCAGCAGCTTTGGGGAGGGCACAGATACGCAGTATTTT
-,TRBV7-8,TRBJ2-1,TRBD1,CASSLSGTGLSNEQFF,TGTGCCAGCAGCTTAAGTGGGACAGGGCTGAGCAATGAGCAGTTCTTC
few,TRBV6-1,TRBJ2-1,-,CASSERAGSPYNEQFF,TGTGCCAGCAGTGAAAGGGCGGGATCCCCCTACAATGAGCAGTTCTTC
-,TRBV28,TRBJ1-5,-,CASGTTSNQPQHF,TGTGCCAGCGGAACGACAAGCAATCAGCCCCAGCATTTT
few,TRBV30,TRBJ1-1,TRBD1,CAWDRGAYTEAFF,TGTGCCTGGGACAGGGGGGCGTACACTGAAGCTTTCTTT
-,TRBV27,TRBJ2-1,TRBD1,CASSSDRGGYNEQFF,TGTGCCAGCAGTTCAGACAGGGGCGGCTACAATGAGCAGTTCTTC
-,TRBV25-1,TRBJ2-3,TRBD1,CASSPRRGQGGSDTQYF,TGTGCCAGCAGTCCCCGGCGGGGACAGGGTGGTTCAGATACGCAGTATTTT
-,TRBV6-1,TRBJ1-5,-,CASSETGRGGDRAQHF,TGTGCCAGCAGTGAAACGGGGCGAGGAGGGGACCGGGCCCAGCATTTT
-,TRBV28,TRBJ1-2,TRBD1,CASSDRVLRRGYTF,TGTGCCAGCAGTGACAGGGTCCTGCGCAGGGGCTACACCTTC
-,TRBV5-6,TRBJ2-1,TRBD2,CASSLGLAEYNEQFF,TGTGCCAGCAGCTTGGGACTAGCGGAGTACAATGAGCAGTTCTTC
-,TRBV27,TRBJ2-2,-,CASSTELNRDGELFF,TGTGCCAGCAGTACTGAATTGAACAGGGACGGGGAGCTGTTTTTT
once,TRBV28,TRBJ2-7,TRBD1,CASSLSGQGADEQYF,TGTGCCAGCAGTTTATCGGGACAGGGGGCCGACGAGCAGTACTTC
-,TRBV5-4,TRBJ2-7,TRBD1,CASSFGDRAQYEQYF,TGTGCCAGCAGCTTTGGGGACAGGGCCCAATACGAGCAGTACTTC